These 12 T cell receptor beta chains came from one sample sequenced in a study of graft-versus-host responses after intestinal transplantation. The repertoire was sequenced with immunoSEQ multiplex PCR; TCRdb's copy has only in-frame clones and lacks some. Among some 11,000 clones listed, approximately 82% were seen once. The specimen comprised PBMCs, sampled about 130 days after transplant. The receptor set was obtained from a human patient who received an intestinal transplant, so some T cells may come from the graft donor.

The V gene is TRBV9, the J gene TRBJ1-5; no clear D. The CDR3 consists of 13 residues. Germline CDR1 SGDLS, CDR2 YYNGEE. The V end lost 0 bases, the J end lost 10 bases, and 11 bases lay between the germline ends. As DNA, the CDR3 is TGTGCCAGCAGCGTAGTGTTCAATGGACCCCAGCATTTT. As protein: CASSVVFNGPQHF.

The gene calls are TRBV15 and TRBJ1-4, with 10 bases lining up with TRBD1. J was trimmed by 8 bases and V by 3 bases; bases with no gene match: 6. Looked up from germline, CDR1 is LNHNV and CDR2 is YYDKDF (reference sequence). The CDR3 sequence is 15 residues long. The CDR3 DNA reads as TGTGCCACCAGCAGTCCGAGACAGGGGGCGGAAAAACTGTTTTTT. Amino acid sequence: CATSSPRQGAEKLFF.

This chain joins TRBV14 and TRBJ2-7, with D perhaps given as TRBD1 or TRBD2 (5 bases each). V was clipped by 5 bases and J by 2 bases, with 13 bases between them. CDR1 is SGHDN and CDR2 is FVKESK in the germline V gene. The CDR3 is made up of 14 amino acids. DNA for the CDR3: TGTGCCAGCAGCGTAGAAGGGACCGCCTACGAGCAGTACTTC. Amino acid sequence: CASSVEGTAYEQYF.

V and J are TRBV10-1 and TRBJ1-1; 9 bases match TRBD1. The CDR3 loop spans 15 amino acids. Germline assignment: CDR1 WNHNN and CDR2 SYGVQD (reference sequence). V shed 5 bases and J 4 bases; nucleotides not matched to a gene: 8. CDR3 amino acids: CASSSRGTGSTEAFF. CDR3 DNA: TGCGCCAGCAGTTCCAGGGGGACAGGGTCCACTGAAGCTTTCTTT.

The J gene is TRBJ2-2, the V gene TRBV30; perhaps TRBD2 as D (5 bases). V was trimmed by 5 bases and J by 4 bases, leaving 14 bases between them. In germline, CDR1 is GTSNPN, CDR2 SVGIG (reference sequence). The CDR3 loop spans 14 amino acids. CDR3 protein: CAWSPRGRTGELFF. As DNA, the CDR3 is TGTGCCTGGTCCCCGAGAGGGCGCACCGGGGAGCTGTTTTTT.

The V and J genes are TRBV11-3 and TRBJ2-7; possibly TRBD1 or TRBD2 for D (5 bases each). With 5 bases removed from V and 1 base from J, the gap between germline ends came to 12 bases. Germline assignment: CDR1 SGHNT and CDR2 YENEEA. The CDR3 contains 14 residues. The CDR3 DNA sequence: TGTGCCAGCAGCGACCGGGACGGATCCTACGAGCAGTACTTC. Translated, it gives CASSDRDGSYEQYF.

The V and J genes are TRBV6-1 and TRBJ2-4, with TRBD2 matching over 7 bases. The germline V gene encodes CDR1 MNHNS and CDR2 SASEGT. J lost 0 bases, V lost 2 bases, and 4 bases had no gene match. The CDR3 has 16 residues. CDR3 sequence: CASSELAEGAKNIQYF. As DNA, the CDR3 is TGTGCCAGCAGTGAACTAGCGGAGGGAGCCAAAAACATTCAGTACTTC.

The chain combines TRBV28 with TRBJ2-2, with no clear D. Per germline, CDR1 MDHEN and CDR2 SYDVKM. Trimming removed 2 bases at V and 1 base at J, with 5 bases between. The CDR3 has 14 amino acids. CDR3 DNA sequence: TGTGCCAGCAGTTTACAGATGAACACCGGGGAGCTGTTTTTT. As protein: CASSLQMNTGELFF.

This clone has just one count. The chain carries TRBV7-9 and TRBJ2-1; TRBD2 is a possible D gene (6 bases). This CDR3 contains 14 residues. Per the germline V gene, CDR1 is SEHNR and CDR2 is FQNEAQ (reference sequence). V lost 0 bases and J 5 bases, leaving 8 bases between the germline ends. The CDR3 region is CASSLAPSDNEQFF. CDR3 DNA: TGTGCCAGCAGCTTAGCCCCTAGCGACAATGAGCAGTTCTTC. Full variable domain (outside the CDR3, taken from reference TRBV7-9 and TRBJ2-1): DTGVSQNPRHKITKRGQNVTFRCDPISEHNRLYWYRQTLGQGPEFLTYFQNEAQLEKSRLLSDRFSAERPKGSFSTLEIQRTEQGDSAMYLCASSLAPSDNEQFFGPGTRLTVL.

The CDR3 is CASSEGPNYGYTF. The CDR3 nucleotides are TGTGCCAGCAGTGAGGGGCCAAACTATGGCTACACCTTC. The chain links TRBV28 to TRBJ1-2; D may be TRBD1 (5 bases). CDR1 MDHEN and CDR2 SYDVKM come from the germline V gene. Trimming pared 5 bases from V and 2 bases from J, leaving 9 bases between. This CDR3 contains 13 residues.

Notes on this clone: A read error may produce the germline difference seen at one junction end. This chain connects TRBV2 to TRBJ1-1; 7 nucleotides agree with TRBD1. Germline V gives CDR1 SNHLY, CDR2 FYNNEI. The CDR3 runs 15 residues. In DNA form, the CDR3 reads TGTGCCAGCGGTGAACAGGGGACCGAGGCCACTGAAGCTTTCTTT. Protein product: CASGEQGTEATEAFF.

The chain is built from TRBV5-1 and TRBJ2-1; a weak D match, TRBD1 (6 bases). The CDR3 contains 16 residues. Germline-derived CDR1 and CDR2 are SGHRS and YFSETQ. Trimming took off 1 base at V and 6 bases at J, with 17 bases between the two ends. CDR3 DNA: TGCGCCAGCAGCTTGTTACCAGCAGGGGTGTTCAATGAGCAGTTCTTC. Protein: CASSLLPAGVFNEQFF.